Here is one T cell receptor (beta chain) with its context. The antigen remains unidentified. It was uncontrolled infection, other autoimmune disease, pregnancy or lactation that excluded patients. The diagnoses drew upon clinical symptoms, serum thyroxine and TRAb, thyroid ultrasound and orbital computed tomography. The V and J ends lost 4 bases and 10 bases, in that order; junction bases with no gene match: 8. Germline CDR1 KGHDR, CDR2 SFDVKD. CDR3 length: 14 residues. The record originates from a study of T cells in Graves' hyperthyroidism and ophthalmopathy. Study-level information: Blood was drawn when the patient was first diagnosed and still untreated. Study observations and caveats: Most expanded thyroid clonotypes above 0.001 recurred in blood.

Researchers took RNA transcripts and amplified the TCR beta CDR3 regions from them. Primed by the HTBI set, a first-round RT-PCR was run on the TCR CDR3. TCRdb itself ran the multiplex PCR reads through MiXCR, one entry per CDR3 protein. The sample contains hundreds of thousands of distinct CDR3 sequences, about 13% of which appear only once. The sequencing input was blood. The rearrangement uses TRBV24-1 and TRBJ1-1; TRBD1 aligns across 10 bases. This clonotype originated in a woman between 18 and 29 years old with Graves' hyperthyroidism. CDR3 DNA: TGTGCCACCAGTGAAACCGGGACAGGGGTTCGAGCTTTCTTT. This codes for CATSETGTGVRAFF.